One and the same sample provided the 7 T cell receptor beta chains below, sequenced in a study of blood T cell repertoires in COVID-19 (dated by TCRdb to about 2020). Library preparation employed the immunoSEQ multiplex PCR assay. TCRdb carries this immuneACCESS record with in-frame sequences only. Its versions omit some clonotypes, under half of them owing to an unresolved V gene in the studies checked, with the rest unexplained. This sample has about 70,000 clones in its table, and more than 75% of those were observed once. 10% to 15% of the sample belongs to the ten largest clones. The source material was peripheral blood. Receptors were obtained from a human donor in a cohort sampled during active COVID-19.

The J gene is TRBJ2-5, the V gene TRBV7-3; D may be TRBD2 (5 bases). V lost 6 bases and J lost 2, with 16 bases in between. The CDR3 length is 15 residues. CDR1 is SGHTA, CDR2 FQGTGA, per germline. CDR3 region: CASRTVAERQETQYF. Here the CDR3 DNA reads TGTGCCAGCAGAACGGTTGCGGAGCGGCAAGAGACCCAGTACTTC.

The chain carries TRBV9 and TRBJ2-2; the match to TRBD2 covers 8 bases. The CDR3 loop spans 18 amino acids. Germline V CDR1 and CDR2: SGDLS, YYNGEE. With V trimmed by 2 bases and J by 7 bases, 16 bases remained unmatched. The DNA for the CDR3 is TGTGCCAGCAGCGTGACCCCCCGGGTTAGCGGGGTAGGCGGGGAGCTGTTTTTT. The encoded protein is CASSVTPRVSGVGGELFF.

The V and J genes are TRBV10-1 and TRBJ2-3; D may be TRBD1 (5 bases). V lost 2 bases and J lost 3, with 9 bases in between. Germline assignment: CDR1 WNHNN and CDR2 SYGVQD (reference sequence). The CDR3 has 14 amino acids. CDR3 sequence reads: CASSEPGSTDTQYF. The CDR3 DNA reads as TGCGCCAGCAGTGAGCCAGGGTCAACAGATACGCAGTATTTT.

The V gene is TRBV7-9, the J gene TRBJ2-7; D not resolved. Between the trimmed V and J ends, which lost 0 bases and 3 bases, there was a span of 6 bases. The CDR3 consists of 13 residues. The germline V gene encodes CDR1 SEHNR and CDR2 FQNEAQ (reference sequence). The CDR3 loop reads CASSLAGSYEQYF. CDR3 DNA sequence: TGTGCCAGCAGCTTAGCTGGCAGCTACGAGCAGTACTTC.

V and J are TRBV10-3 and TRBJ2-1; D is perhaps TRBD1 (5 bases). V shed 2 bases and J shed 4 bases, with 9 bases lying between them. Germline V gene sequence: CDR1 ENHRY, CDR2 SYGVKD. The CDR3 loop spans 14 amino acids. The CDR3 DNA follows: TGTGCCATCAGTGAGGGGGCGCCTTACAATGAGCAGTTCTTC. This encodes CAISEGAPYNEQFF.

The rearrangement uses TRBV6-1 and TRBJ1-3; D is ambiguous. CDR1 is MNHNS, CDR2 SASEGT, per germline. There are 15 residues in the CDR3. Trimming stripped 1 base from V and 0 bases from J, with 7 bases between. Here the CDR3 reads CASSEEAGSGNTIYF. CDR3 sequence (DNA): TGTGCCAGCAGTGAAGAGGCAGGCTCTGGAAACACCATATATTTT.

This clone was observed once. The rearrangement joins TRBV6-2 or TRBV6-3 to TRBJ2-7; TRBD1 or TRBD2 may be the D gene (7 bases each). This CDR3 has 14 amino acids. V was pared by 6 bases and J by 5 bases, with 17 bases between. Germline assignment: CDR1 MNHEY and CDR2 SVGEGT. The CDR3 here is CASSPGGGLNEQYF. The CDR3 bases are TGTGCCAGCAGCCCAGGGGGGGGCCTCAACGAGCAGTACTTC.